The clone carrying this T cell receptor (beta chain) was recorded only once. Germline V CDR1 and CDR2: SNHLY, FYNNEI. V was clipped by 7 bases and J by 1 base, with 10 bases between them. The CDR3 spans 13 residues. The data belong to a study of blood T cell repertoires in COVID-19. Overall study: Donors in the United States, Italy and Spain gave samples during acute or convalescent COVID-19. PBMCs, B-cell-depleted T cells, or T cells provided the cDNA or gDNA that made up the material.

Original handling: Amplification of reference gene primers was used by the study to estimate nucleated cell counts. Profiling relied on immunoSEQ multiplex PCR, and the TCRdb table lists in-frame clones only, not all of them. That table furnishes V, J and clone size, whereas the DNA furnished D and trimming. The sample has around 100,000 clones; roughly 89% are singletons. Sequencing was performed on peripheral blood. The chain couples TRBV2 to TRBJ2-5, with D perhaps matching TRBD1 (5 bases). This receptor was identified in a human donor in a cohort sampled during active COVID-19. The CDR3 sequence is CASILDSQETQYF. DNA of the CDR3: TGTGCCAGCATCCTCGACAGCCAAGAGACCCAGTACTTC.